This TCR beta chain was obtained from a study of blood T cell repertoires in COVID-19. Overall study: Samples came from the United States, Italy and Spain, spanning acute and convalescent COVID-19.

The V and J ends lost 5 bases and 4 bases, in that order; junction bases with no gene match: 4. The CDR3 is made up of 14 amino acids. Germline CDR1 and CDR2: MGHDK and SYGVNS. Libraries were prepared by immunoSEQ multiplex PCR; TCRdb keeps only in-frame clonotypes and omits some of them. The top ten clones hold roughly 7.4% of a sample with a few hundred thousand clones, around 83% of them seen once. This receptor was obtained from a woman aged 45-60 years with acute or convalescent COVID-19. Input material: peripheral blood. V usage is TRBV25-1 and J usage is TRBJ2-2; 7 nucleotides line up with TRBD2. DNA for the CDR3: TGTGCCAGCAGTCGGCGGGAGTCCACCGGGGAGCTGTTTTTT. As protein: CASSRRESTGELFF.